This entry is about one T cell receptor (beta chain). A much larger clone is a single base away; this may be a read error. The ends lost 3 bases at V and 9 bases at J; junction bases unmatched: 8. The CDR3 consists of 14 residues. The V gene's germline CDR1 is MGHDK and CDR2 SYGVNS. Four subsets defined by PD-1 and/or TIGIT were sorted from live CD3+CD8+TCRalphabeta+ cells. Each library started from around 14 ng of total RNA using the QIAseq Immune Repertoire TCR panel. MiXCR, run by TCRdb on the reads, gives a single entry per CDR3 protein. Among under 2,500 distinct CDR3 sequences listed, 6% to 7.5% were seen once. This record comes from a study of circulating CD8 cells and anti-PD-1 response in melanoma.

The specimen comprised CD8+ T cells from PBMCs, sampled at baseline or after one month of anti-PD-1 therapy (not recorded which). The rearrangement joins TRBV25-1 to TRBJ2-7, with 10 positions matching TRBD1. The receptor was derived from a human donor with melanoma. The CDR3 protein is CASSDPGTGVGQYF. The CDR3 nucleotides are TGTGCCAGCAGTGACCCCGGGACAGGGGTGGGGCAGTACTTC.